The 4 T cell receptor beta chains given below trace back to one sample, sequenced in a study of T cell repertoires in cytomegalovirus infection. TCRdb passed the reads through MiXCR, listing each CDR3 protein once. The sample lists 630,000 or so distinct CDR3 sequences, about 24% seen once, with less than 10% in the top ten. The material sequenced was CD8+ T cells from PBMCs. The source is a human donor in good health (CMV status not recorded). Some clones in this sample may be carry-over from other donors' samples.

V usage is TRBV5-1 and J usage is TRBJ2-1, with D perhaps TRBD1 (5 bases). V was trimmed by 0 bases and J by 7 bases, leaving 14 bases between them. The CDR3 totals 15 residues. Germline V gives CDR1 SGHRS, CDR2 YFSETQ. The CDR3 region is CASSLDGAVANEQFF. In DNA, the CDR3 is TGCGCCAGCAGCTTGGATGGGGCGGTCGCAAATGAGCAGTTCTTC.

The chain links TRBV12-3 or TRBV12-4 to TRBJ1-2, with D possibly matching TRBD1 (6 bases). The CDR3 runs 14 residues. V was clipped by 1 base and J by 4 bases, with 10 bases between them. The CDR3 DNA sequence: TGTGCCAGCAGTTTAGGGGGGGGCGGCTATGGCTACACCTTC. Encoded protein: CASSLGGGGYGYTF.

This rearrangement joins TRBV28 to TRBJ2-5; perhaps TRBD1 as D (5 bases). The CDR3 runs 13 residues. Germline V CDR1 and CDR2: MDHEN, SYDVKM. The ends were cut back, 7 bases at V and 5 bases at J, with 14 bases in the middle. The DNA of the CDR3 is TGTGCCAGCACAAAGGCAGGGCAGGAGACCCAGTACTTC. It translates to CASTKAGQETQYF.

Details on this clonotype: A read error may be the cause here, since a much bigger clone is one base away. CDR3 protein: CASSDDGSSYDSPLHF. Written as DNA, the CDR3 is TGTGCCAGCAGTGACGACGGGAGCTCCTATGATTCACCCCTCCACTTT. V gene TRBV28 combines with J gene TRBJ1-6, with no clear D. Per germline, CDR1 MDHEN and CDR2 SYDVKM. The CDR3 is 16 residues long.